A selection of T cell receptor beta chains follows, all from one sample in a study of beta chain features in type 1 diabetes. Sequenced by immunoSEQ multiplex PCR; TCRdb stores in-frame clones only, minus some. The data contain nearly 250,000 clones, roughly 15% of them singletons. Sequencing used naive CD4+ T cells from blood. These receptors came from a woman between 40 and 50 years old in good health. Both conserved end residues are part of each CDR3. Each record gives: clone size, J gene, V gene, D gene, CDR3 DNA, CDR3 protein. D genes are given only for firm matches. Only some rows state a clone size, as once, few, many or a class for expanded clones.

-,TRBJ2-7,TRBV18,-,TGTGCCAGCTCACCCGGGACACCTCGCTACGAGCAGTACTTC,CASSPGTPRYEQYF
-,TRBJ2-2,TRBV11-3,-,TGTGCCAGCAGCTTAGATCCACTGAGGAAGTCGGCCGGGGAGCTGTTTTTT,CASSLDPLRKSAGELFF
few,TRBJ1-2,TRBV28,TRBD1,TGTGCCAGCCGGGGGGCGGACAGGGCCTTCTATGGCTACACCTTC,CASRGADRAFYGYTF
-,TRBJ2-3,TRBV5-1,TRBD2,TGCGCCAGCAGCACTCGACTAGCGGGGGGCCTTAGCACAGATACGCAGTATTTT,CASSTRLAGGLSTDTQYF
few,TRBJ1-2,TRBV9,-,TGTGCCAGCAGCGTAGAGGTCGGCAGGCCTCGTGGCTACACCTTC,CASSVEVGRPRGYTF
few,TRBJ1-1,TRBV27,-,TGTGCCAGCAGTTTATACCCGACCCGAGGCACTGAAGCTTTCTTT,CASSLYPTRGTEAFF
many,TRBJ2-3,TRBV5-4,-,TGTGCCAGCAGTACAGGAAGAAGCACGCAGTATTTT,CASSTGRSTQYF
once,TRBJ1-5,TRBV9,-,TGTGCCAGCAGCGTAGAGGATGGACTCAATCAGCCCCAGCATTTT,CASSVEDGLNQPQHF
few,TRBJ2-6,TRBV4-2,-,TGTGCCAGCAGCCCGTCTCAGGTCTCTGGGGCCAACGTCCTGACTTTC,CASSPSQVSGANVLTF
many,TRBJ2-3,TRBV13,-,TGTGCCAGCAGCCTGATCTACACAGATACGCAGTATTTT,CASSLIYTDTQYF
-,TRBJ1-2,TRBV19,-,TGTGCCAGTAGTATGCGGGACGGATACTATGGCTACACCTTC,CASSMRDGYYGYTF
few,TRBJ1-2,TRBV18,TRBD1,TGTGCCAGCTCACCCCCAGGGGGGTCTGATGGCTACACCTTC,CASSPPGGSDGYTF
few,TRBJ2-3,TRBV4-2,-,TGTGCCAGCAGCCAAGACCGGCCCGGGGATACGCAGTATTTT,CASSQDRPGDTQYF
few,TRBJ2-7,TRBV19,TRBD1,TGTGCCAGTAAGGGGGCTTACGAGCAGTACTTC,CASKGAYEQYF
few,TRBJ2-1,TRBV5-4,-,TGTGCCAGCACCCGGGGACTCACTGGCTCCTACAATGAGCAGTTCTTC,CASTRGLTGSYNEQFF
-,TRBJ1-1,TRBV19,-,TGTGCCAGTTCAGTATTTGTAGGGGGAGGGACTGAAGCTTTCTTT,CASSVFVGGGTEAFF
few,TRBJ2-5,TRBV11-2,-,TGTGCCAGCAGCAGGAGGGTGGAGACCCAGTACTTC,CASSRRVETQYF
few,TRBJ2-7,TRBV7-2,-,TGTGCCAGCAGCGGATCACGGCGGGACTACGAGCAGTACTTC,CASSGSRRDYEQYF
-,TRBJ2-5,TRBV4-2,-,TGTGCCAGCAGCCAAATCAGGGAGACCCAGTACTTC,CASSQIRETQYF
few,TRBJ2-1,TRBV6-5,TRBD2,TGTGCCAGCAGTTGGGGACTAGCGGGGGGGACTGAGCAGTTCTTC,CASSWGLAGGTEQFF
-,TRBJ1-2,TRBV7-8,-,TGTGCCAGCAGCCAAGACAACAGGGCGGAGGGCTACACCTTC,CASSQDNRAEGYTF
-,TRBJ2-7,TRBV6-5,TRBD1,TGTGCCAGCAGTTCACCCCGGGACAGGGGGCTGTACGAGCAGTACTTC,CASSSPRDRGLYEQYF
-,TRBJ2-2,TRBV7-2,-,TGTGCCAGCAGCTTAGTATCGAACACCGGGGAGCTGTTTTTT,CASSLVSNTGELFF
-,TRBJ1-5,TRBV6-5,TRBD1,TGTGCCAGCAGTCTAGAGGGGGCGCGAGGTCAGCCCCAGCATTTT,CASSLEGARGQPQHF
-,TRBJ2-6,TRBV25-1,TRBD1,TGTGCCAGCAGTGGCCGGGACAGGAAATTCTCTGGGGCCAACGTCCTGACTTTC,CASSGRDRKFSGANVLTF
-,TRBJ2-3,TRBV19,TRBD2,TGTGCCAGTAGCAAGGGACTAGCGGGGAGCACAGATACGCAGTATTTT,CASSKGLAGSTDTQYF
few,TRBJ2-1,TRBV29-1,-,TGCAGCGTTGAGCCAGGAGGCTACAATGAGCAGTTCTTC,CSVEPGGYNEQFF
few,TRBJ1-2,TRBV18,-,TGTGCCAGCTCACCACCGGGACAAAACTATGGCTACACCTTC,CASSPPGQNYGYTF
-,TRBJ1-4,TRBV7-9,TRBD1,TGTGCCAGCAGCTTACCGAGCAGGGGGGAAAAACTGTTTTTT,CASSLPSRGEKLFF
few,TRBJ1-5,TRBV25-1,-,TGTGCCAGCAGTGACAGGGAGGCGGGACCCCAGCATTTT,CASSDREAGPQHF
few,TRBJ1-5,TRBV5-8,TRBD1,TGTGCCAGCAGCTTGGGTGACAGGGTAGTTCAGCCCCAGCATTTT,CASSLGDRVVQPQHF
few,TRBJ1-1,TRBV5-1,-,TGCGCCAGCAGCTTGGGTGGCAGGTCCTACACTGAAGCTTTCTTT,CASSLGGRSYTEAFF
-,TRBJ2-5,TRBV12-5,TRBD2,TGTGCTAGTGGTTTCGAGAGAGGCTTAGCGGGGGTGCAGGAGACCCAGTACTTC,CASGFERGLAGVQETQYF
-,TRBJ2-1,TRBV9,-,TGTGCCAGCAGCGTAGCGAGCTTCTCCTACAATGAGCAGTTCTTC,CASSVASFSYNEQFF
few,TRBJ1-2,TRBV6-5,-,TGTGCCAGCAGTCCAGGGGTCCTAGGCTATGGCTACACCTTC,CASSPGVLGYGYTF
few,TRBJ2-1,TRBV18,-,TGTGCCAGCTCAAGGGTAGCCGGGGACTACAATGAGCAGTTCTTC,CASSRVAGDYNEQFF
-,TRBJ2-5,TRBV2,-,TGTGCCAGCAATTCATTCCCGGGCCAAGAGACCCAGTACTTC,CASNSFPGQETQYF
-,TRBJ2-3,TRBV5-1,TRBD1,TGCGCCAGCAGCTCCCACATTCGGGGACAGAGCACAGATACGCAGTATTTT,CASSSHIRGQSTDTQYF
-,TRBJ1-5,TRBV5-4,-,TGTGCCAGCAGCTTGGCCCCGGGAGGGGATCAGCCCCAGCATTTT,CASSLAPGGDQPQHF
-,TRBJ1-2,TRBV4-1,TRBD1,TGCGCCAGCAGCCAACCCAAGGACAGGGGAACCTATGGCTACACCTTC,CASSQPKDRGTYGYTF
few,TRBJ2-5,TRBV5-8,-,TGTGCCAGCAGCTGGGGGCCGGGGGAGACCCAGTACTTC,CASSWGPGETQYF
-,TRBJ2-5,TRBV19,-,TGTGCCAGTACGGACAGTGGAAGGGAAGAGACCCAGTACTTC,CASTDSGREETQYF
-,TRBJ1-2,TRBV6-5,-,TGTGCCAGCAGTTCCCTTGTGTGGGCTGTCGATGGCTACACCTTC,CASSSLVWAVDGYTF
few,TRBJ2-7,TRBV7-2,TRBD2,TGTGCCAGCAGCTCCCAGCGGGGTACCTACGAGCAGTACTTC,CASSSQRGTYEQYF
few,TRBJ1-2,TRBV7-2,TRBD1,TGTGCCAGCAGCTTAGCCGGGACAGGAGGCCAGCCCTATGGCTACACCTTC,CASSLAGTGGQPYGYTF
many,TRBJ2-1,TRBV11-2,TRBD1,TGTGCCAGCAGCTTAGCTGCGACAGGGTATAACAATGAGCAGTTCTTC,CASSLAATGYNNEQFF
-,TRBJ2-1,TRBV19,TRBD1,TGTGCCAGTAGTCCTTTTGGGACAGGGGGCCGAAATGAGCAGTTCTTC,CASSPFGTGGRNEQFF
-,TRBJ2-5,TRBV2,-,TGTGCCAGCAGTGAACGCAGGGGTGGGGAGACCCAGTACTTC,CASSERRGGETQYF